Sequencing of this T cell receptor (beta chain) was carried out in a study of cytomegalovirus exposure and HLA in healthy donors. The V end lost 6 bases, the J end lost 5 bases, and 13 bases lay between the germline ends. This CDR3 is built from 13 residues. The germline V gene has CDR1 LNHDA and CDR2 SQIVND (reference sequence). The PCR was carried out with 60 Vbeta primers and 13 Jbeta primers. The assay was immunoSEQ multiplex PCR, and TCRdb's table has in-frame clones only and misses some. The sample includes around 90,000 clones, around nine tenths of them seen just once. This clone appeared once.

The chain is built from TRBV19 and TRBJ1-1; possibly TRBD1 for D (5 bases). Sequencing used PBMCs. This TCR was recovered from a young man in good health and CMV-seropositive. The CDR3 region is CASRGPGVTEAFF. The DNA of the CDR3 is TGTGCCAGTAGGGGACCGGGGGTGACTGAAGCTTTCTTT.